This TCR beta chain was recovered during a study of T cells in Graves' hyperthyroidism and ophthalmopathy. General study points: Median prediction lead before ophthalmopathy onset was six to eight months with the model. Ophthalmopathy was distinguished from stable hyperthyroidism by 13 V-J signatures.

TCR beta CDR3 sequences were amplified from RNA transcripts. The study used the HTBI primer set for a first-round RT-PCR of the TCR CDR3. TCRdb reanalysed the multiplex PCR reads using MiXCR and keeps one entry per CDR3 protein. Of roughly 650,000 distinct CDR3 sequences in the sample, about a sixth were seen once. A word on this clonotype: Its matching antigen is unknown.

The receptor comes from a woman aged 40-49 years with Graves' ophthalmopathy. Sequencing used blood.

CDR3 loop: CASSQADALRSSYTF. DNA of the CDR3: TGCGCCAGCAGCCAAGCCGATGCCTTACGGTCGAGCTACACCTTC. The chain links TRBV4-1 to TRBJ1-2; no firm D call. This CDR3 contains 15 residues. Germline assignment: CDR1 MGHRA and CDR2 YSYEKL. V lost 1 base and J 9 bases, leaving 18 bases between the germline ends.